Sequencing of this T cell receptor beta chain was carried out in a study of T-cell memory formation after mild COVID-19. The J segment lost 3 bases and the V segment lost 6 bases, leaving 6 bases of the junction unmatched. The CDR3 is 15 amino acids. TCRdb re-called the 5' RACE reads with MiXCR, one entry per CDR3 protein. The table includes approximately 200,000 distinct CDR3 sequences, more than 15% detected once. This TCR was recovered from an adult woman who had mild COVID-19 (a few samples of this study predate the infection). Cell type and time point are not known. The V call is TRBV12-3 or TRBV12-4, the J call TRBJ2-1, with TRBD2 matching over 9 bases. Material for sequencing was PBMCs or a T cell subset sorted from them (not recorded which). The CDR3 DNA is TGTGCCAGCAGCCCTAGCGGGGCGATCTACAATGAGCAGTTCTTC. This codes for CASSPSGAIYNEQFF.